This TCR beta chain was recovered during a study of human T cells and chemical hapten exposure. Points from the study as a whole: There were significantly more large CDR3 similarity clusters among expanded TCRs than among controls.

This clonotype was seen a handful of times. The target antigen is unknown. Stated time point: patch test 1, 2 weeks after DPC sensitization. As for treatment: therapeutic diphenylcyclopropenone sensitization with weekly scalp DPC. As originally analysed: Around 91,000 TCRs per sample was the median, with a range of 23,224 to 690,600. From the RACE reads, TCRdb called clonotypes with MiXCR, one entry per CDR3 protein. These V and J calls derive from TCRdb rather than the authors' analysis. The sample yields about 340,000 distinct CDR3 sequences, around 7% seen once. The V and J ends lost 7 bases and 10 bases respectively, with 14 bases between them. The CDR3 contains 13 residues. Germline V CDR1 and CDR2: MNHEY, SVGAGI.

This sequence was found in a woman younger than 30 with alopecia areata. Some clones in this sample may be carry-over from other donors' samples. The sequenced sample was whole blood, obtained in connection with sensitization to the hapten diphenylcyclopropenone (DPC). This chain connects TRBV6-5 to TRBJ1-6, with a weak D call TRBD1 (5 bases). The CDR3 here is CASTKGGVSPLHF. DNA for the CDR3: TGTGCCAGCACCAAGGGAGGGGTATCACCCCTCCACTTT.